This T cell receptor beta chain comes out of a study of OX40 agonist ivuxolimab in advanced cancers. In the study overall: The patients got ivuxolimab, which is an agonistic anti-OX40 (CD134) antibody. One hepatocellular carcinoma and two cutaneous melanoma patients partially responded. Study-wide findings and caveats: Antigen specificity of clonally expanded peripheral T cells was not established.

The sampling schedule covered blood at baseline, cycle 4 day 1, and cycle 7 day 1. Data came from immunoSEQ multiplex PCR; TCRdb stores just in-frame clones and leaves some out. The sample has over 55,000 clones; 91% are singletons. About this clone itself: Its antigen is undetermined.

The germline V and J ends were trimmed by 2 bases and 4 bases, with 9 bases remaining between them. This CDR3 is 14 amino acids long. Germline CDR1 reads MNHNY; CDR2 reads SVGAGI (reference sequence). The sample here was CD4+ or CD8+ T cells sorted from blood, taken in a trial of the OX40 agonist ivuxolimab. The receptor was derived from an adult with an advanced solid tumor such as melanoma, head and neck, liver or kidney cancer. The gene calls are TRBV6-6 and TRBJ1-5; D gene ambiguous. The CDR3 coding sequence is TGTGCCAGCAGTTACGGTGCAGGAAATCAGCCCCAGCATTTT. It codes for CASSYGAGNQPQHF.